This note documents a single T cell receptor beta chain sequence. These data come from a study of blood T cell repertoires in COVID-19. Study-wide context: Acute and convalescent COVID-19 specimens originated in the United States, Italy and Spain. From T cells, B-cell-depleted T cells, or PBMCs came the material, which was cDNA or gDNA.

Profiled with immunoSEQ multiplex PCR; TCRdb holds only in-frame clones, not every one. The sample includes more than 60,000 clones, over 80% of them seen just once. The specimen sequenced was peripheral blood. The source of this sequence is a man aged 45 to 65 with acute or convalescent COVID-19.

CDR3 residues: CASSTPQGSSYNEQFF. The CDR3, as DNA: TGTGCCAGCAGTACACCCCAGGGGAGCTCCTACAATGAGCAGTTCTTC. The V call is TRBV2, the J call TRBJ2-1; D might be TRBD1 (6 bases). The V gene's germline CDR1 is SNHLY and CDR2 FYNNEI. V was shortened by 5 bases and J by 0 bases, with 14 bases between the two germline ends. This CDR3 has 16 amino acids.